Described below is a single T cell receptor beta chain sequence and its context. The V end was cut by 5 bases, the J end by 12 bases, with 17 bases between. The CDR3 covers 13 residues. Germline-derived CDR1 and CDR2 are LNHDA and SQIVND (reference sequence). The record originates from a study of technical replicates of blood from a few donors. TCRdb's table, derived via immunoSEQ multiplex PCR, lists solely in-frame clones and lacks some. The sample carries around 76,000 clones, 91% recorded once. The sequenced sample was T cells isolated from PBMCs. The origin of this receptor is a human donor in good health. This sequence joins TRBV19 and TRBJ2-1; D possibly corresponds to TRBD2 (6 bases). The CDR3 sequence is CASSGSGATAQFF. DNA of the CDR3: TGTGCCAGTAGTGGCTCGGGAGCGACAGCGCAGTTCTTC. Using reference TRBV19 and TRBJ2-1 for the parts outside the CDR3, the full variable domain is DGGITQSPKYLFRKEGQNVTLSCEQNLNHDAMYWYRQDPGQGLRLIYYSQIVNDFQKGDIAEGYSVSREKKESFPLTVTSAQKNPTAFYLCASSGSGATAQFFGPGTRLTVL.